Listed below are T cell receptor beta chains from one sample, sequenced in a study of beta chain features in type 1 diabetes. Only in-frame clones appear in the TCRdb table, and some are missing; sequencing was by immunoSEQ multiplex PCR. The sample lists almost 350,000 clones, about a tenth occurring once. Input material: central memory CD4+ T cells from blood. The receptors were sampled from a young man with type 1 diabetes. Both conserved end residues are part of each CDR3. The D gene is left open where the match is weak. The size entry is marked missing in some rows and otherwise reads once, few, many or a size class.

J gene	clone size	D gene	V gene	CDR3 protein	CDR3 DNA
TRBJ1-2	many	TRBD1	TRBV10-3	CAISRDRGSGYGYTF	TGTGCCATCAGCCGGGACAGGGGGTCGGGCTATGGCTACACCTTC
TRBJ2-2	few	TRBD2	TRBV28	CASSMGGSVNTGELFF	TGTGCCAGCAGCATGGGGGGGTCCGTGAACACCGGGGAGCTGTTTTTT
TRBJ1-5	few	-	TRBV7-8	CASSLDSQNQPQHF	TGTGCCAGCAGCTTGGATAGCCAAAATCAGCCCCAGCATTTT
TRBJ2-7	-	-	TRBV2	CASSERDYEQYF	TGTGCCAGCAGTGAAAGGGATTACGAGCAGTACTTC
TRBJ1-1	-	-	TRBV5-6	CASSIRPGANTEAFF	TGTGCCAGCAGCATACGCCCGGGGGCTAACACTGAAGCTTTCTTT
TRBJ2-1	many	-	TRBV7-8	CASSLATGSNEQFF	TGTGCCAGCAGCTTAGCAACAGGGAGCAATGAGCAGTTCTTC
TRBJ2-7	many	TRBD1	TRBV18	CASSFSNDRAYEQYF	TGTGCCAGCTCCTTCTCTAACGACAGGGCCTACGAGCAGTACTTC
TRBJ2-7	few	-	TRBV7-2	CASISRGDEQYF	TGTGCCAGCATCTCCAGGGGGGACGAGCAGTACTTC
TRBJ2-1	many	-	TRBV11-2	CASSLDPHNEQFF	TGTGCCAGCAGCTTAGATCCGCACAATGAGCAGTTCTTC
TRBJ1-5	many	TRBD1	TRBV6-1	CASRETGAPGQPQHF	TGTGCCAGCAGGGAGACAGGGGCTCCCGGTCAGCCCCAGCATTTT